This T cell receptor beta chain was recorded in a study of cytomegalovirus exposure and HLA in healthy donors. Primers: 60 Vbeta forward and 13 Jbeta reverse. Produced via immunoSEQ multiplex PCR; TCRdb's table is partial and in-frame only. The repertoire includes roughly 110,000 clones, approximately 79% of them detected once, and 14% sits in the top ten. V was clipped by 3 bases and J by 6 bases; unmatched bases: 7. The germline V gene encodes CDR1 LNHDA and CDR2 SQIVND (reference sequence). The CDR3 covers 15 residues. V usage is TRBV19 and J usage is TRBJ1-4, with 7 bases aligning to TRBD1. The sequenced sample was PBMCs. The source is a woman aged 40 to 50 in good health and CMV-seropositive. The CDR3 here is CASSIGQAGDEKLFF. Here the CDR3 DNA reads TGTGCCAGTAGTATTGGACAGGCGGGCGATGAAAAACTGTTTTTT.